This TCR beta chain was recorded in a study of T cell responses to AZD1222 COVID-19 vaccine (dated by TCRdb to the early 2020s). Notes on the research overall: AZD1222 recipients given second doses at about 4 weeks or at about 12 weeks were pooled, since spike-specific TCR depth and breadth were not found to differ between the two schedules. Trial participants were enrolled by age into 18-55, 56-69 and 70-plus year subgroups, with approximately 160, 26 and 62 TCR-sequenced participants respectively. A total of roughly 240 trial participants underwent TCR sequencing, of whom 207 received two doses of AZD1222 and about 25 received two doses of the MenACWY control vaccine.

Study-wide findings and limitations: Reportedly, close to half of the unique spike-specific TCRs recognized epitopes lying outside the regions that are mutated in the B.1.351 and B.1.1.7 variants. After two AZD1222 doses, both the breadth and the depth of spike-specific TCRs were significantly higher than at day 0 and than in MenACWY recipients. Only five or six AZD1222 recipients were SARS-CoV-2 seropositive at baseline, limiting conclusions about previously exposed vaccinees. The 56-69-year group was small, and its depth increase did not reach significance, likely because of low power. Participants were mostly white British, with more females than males. The authors suggested clonal diversity may have been underestimated. Because no day 14 peak-response samples were available, the repertoires could be characterized only after the peak T cell response. CD4 TCRs associated with the vaccine covered the entire spike protein, and the dominant responses were in regions 160-218 and 743-854.

The time point label on this specimen signifies: baseline before first vaccination. The vaccinee samples were drawn from two UK trials, COV001 and COV002, one of which was a single-blind randomized controlled phase 2/3 trial testing AZD1222 (ChAdOx1 nCoV-19) in healthy adults. Trial participant PBMC samples were collected at day 0 and day 28 after the second dose for TCRbeta chain sequencing. To note about this clone: Its antigen specificity is not known. Per-nucleotide qualities are absent, and no much larger clonotype sits a single base away.

At the junction V is shortened by 4 bases and J by 5 bases; bases outside the gene matches: 6. The CDR3 contains 14 residues, cysteine and phenylalanine counted. Only the CDR3 portion is preserved as DNA: 42 bases, with reading frame beginning at the first base. CDR1 and CDR2 are drawn from the germline V gene: MDHEN, SYDVKM. The CDR3 regions of human TCRbeta chains were analyzed by immunosequencing. On the authors' methods: Repertoire TCRs were matched against a reference library of SARS-CoV-2-specific TCRs generated with the MIRA antigen-specificity platform. Breadth was defined as the fraction of unique TCRs that were SARS-CoV-2-associated, and depth was defined as the fraction of total T cells that were SARS-CoV-2-associated. Each spike-specific TCR was assigned to its reactive spike region and to a CD4 or CD8 class using the MIRA data. Log10-transformed breadth and depth values were compared by one-way ANOVA with Sidak's multiple comparisons tests. The table was pulled from immuneACCESS by TCRdb, which kept in-frame rearrangements only. Such tables lose some clones; where checked, under half of the loss comes from unresolved V genes, and the rest has no known cause. That table furnishes V, J and clone size, whereas the DNA furnished D and trimming. For this sample the table gives 150,000 to 200,000 clones, of which roughly 87% were detected only once. The ten largest clones add up to 2.6% of the sample.

This TCR derives from an adult in good health. This sequence uses TRBV28 and TRBJ2-5; 8 central bases correspond to TRBD1. The starting material was peripheral blood, obtained on day 0 of AZD1222 vaccination. The nucleotides are TGTGCCAGCAGTTATCAGGGGGCGGTGGAGACCCAGTACTTC. Its translation reads: CASSYQGAVETQYF.